The 12 T cell receptor beta chains given below trace back to one sample, sequenced in a study of cytomegalovirus exposure and HLA in healthy donors. PCR amplification relied on 60 Vbeta primers (plus 13 Jbeta primers). Sequencing was performed with immunoSEQ multiplex PCR; in TCRdb, only in-frame clones are kept and a portion is missing. The sample shows about 200,000 clones, around 80% of them seen only once. The sequenced sample was PBMCs. The source of these receptors is a woman aged 25 to 39 in good health and CMV-seropositive.

Only a few counts were recorded for this clone. The chain employs TRBV30 and TRBJ1-3; D is uncertain. CDR3 length equals 12 residues. Trimming took 3 bases from V and 0 from J, leaving 3 bases between them. Germline V lookup: CDR1 GTSNPN, CDR2 SVGIG (reference sequence). The CDR3 DNA is TGTGCCTGGAGCGGCTCTGGAAACACCATATATTTT. It encodes CAWSGSGNTIYF.

The gene calls are TRBV7-9 and TRBJ1-2; D not resolved. CDR1 is SEHNR and CDR2 is FQNEAQ in the germline V gene (reference sequence). Trimming removed 1 base at V and 5 bases at J, with 8 bases between. The CDR3 totals 13 residues. The DNA of the CDR3 is TGTGCCAGCAGCTTAGGATCCAGTTATGGCTACACCTTC. Its translation: CASSLGSSYGYTF.

The gene calls are TRBV5-6 and TRBJ2-2; tentatively, D is TRBD1 (6 bases). This CDR3 has 15 amino acids. Trimming removed 4 bases from V and 5 bases from J, with 15 bases in between. Germline CDR1 and CDR2: SGHDT and YYEEEE. CDR3 residues: CASSLGRTVTGELFF. The DNA for the CDR3 is TGTGCCAGCAGCCTAGGAAGGACAGTGACCGGGGAGCTGTTTTTT.

In this sample, this clone turned up once. The rearrangement links TRBV5-4 to TRBJ1-2; TRBD1 is a possible D gene (5 bases). The germline V gene encodes CDR1 SGHNT and CDR2 YYREEE (reference sequence). The CDR3 is 15 residues long. V was cut by 0 bases and J by 8 bases, with 17 bases left in between. The CDR3 nucleotides read TGTGCCAGCAGCTTGGGTAGTAGGGGAGGGGAGGGCTACACCTTC. Protein sequence: CASSLGSRGGEGYTF.

In DNA, the CDR3 is TGCGCCAGCAGCCAAGAAGGGGGAGGCACTAGCGGGGGCCAAGAGACCCAGTACTTC. Encoded protein: CASSQEGGGTSGGQETQYF. The chain links TRBV4-1 to TRBJ2-5; TRBD2 aligns across 11 bases. Losses at the gene ends were 0 bases for V and 1 base for J; bases not matched to a gene: 10. This CDR3 has 19 residues. The germline gives CDR1 MGHRA, CDR2 YSYEKL.

This chain connects TRBV7-9 to TRBJ2-2, with a weak D call TRBD1 (6 bases). The germline gives CDR1 SEHNR, CDR2 FQNEAQ (reference sequence). Deletions cut 2 bases from V and 1 base from J, with 8 bases between. This CDR3 comprises 15 residues. This CDR3 reads CASSLYRVNTGELFF. Written as DNA, the CDR3 is TGTGCCAGCAGCTTATACAGGGTGAACACCGGGGAGCTGTTTTTT.

The rearrangement joins TRBV4-3 to TRBJ2-5; a possible D gene is TRBD2 (6 bases). The CDR3 is 15 residues long. V was trimmed by 1 base and J by 3 bases, leaving 12 bases between them. Germline V gene sequence: CDR1 LGHNA, CDR2 YSLEER. In DNA, the CDR3 is TGCGCCAGCAGCCAAGGTGGGAGGCGGGAAGAGACCCAGTACTTC. Translated, it gives CASSQGGRREETQYF.

V and J are TRBV9 and TRBJ2-5; TRBD1 matches at 9 bases. The V gene's germline CDR1 is SGDLS and CDR2 YYNGEE. This CDR3 spans 16 amino acids. The V and J ends lost 3 bases and 5 bases, in that order; junction bases with no gene match: 11. Here the CDR3 reads CASSGTGTGPLETQYF. Here the CDR3 DNA reads TGTGCCAGCAGCGGAACCGGGACAGGGCCTTTGGAGACCCAGTACTTC.

J is TRBJ2-2 and V is TRBV5-1, with 7 bases fitting TRBD2. Germline trimming cut 3 bases from V and 5 bases from J; bases unmatched to any gene: 1. This CDR3 region has 13 residues. Germline lookup yields CDR1 SGHRS and CDR2 YFSETQ. The CDR3 is CASSWGGTGELFF. The CDR3 bases are TGCGCCAGCAGCTGGGGGGGGACCGGGGAGCTGTTTTTT. Supplemented by reference TRBV5-1 and TRBJ2-2, the full variable domain reads KAGVTQTPRYLIKTRGQQVTLSCSPISGHRSVSWYQQTPGQGLQFLFEYFSETQRNKGNFPGRFSGRQFSNSRSEMNVSTLELGDSALYLCASSWGGTGELFFGEGSRLTVL.

Written as DNA, the CDR3 is TGTGCCAGCAGTCCACAGGGGAACGCGGCTGGCTACACCTTC. Translating it yields CASSPQGNAAGYTF. This chain joins TRBV6-5 and TRBJ1-2; 7 positions match TRBD1. The germline CDR1 and CDR2 sequences are MNHEY and SVGAGI. Trimming at V came to 5 bases and at J to 7 bases, leaving 10 bases not matched to a gene. This CDR3 has 14 amino acids.

This clone was detected only once. The chain uses TRBV5-1 and TRBJ2-7; tentatively, D is TRBD2 (5 bases). Germline assignment: CDR1 SGHRS and CDR2 YFSETQ. With 0 bases removed from V and 12 bases from J, the gap between germline ends came to 10 bases. The CDR3 loop spans 11 amino acids. DNA of the CDR3: TGCGCCAGCAGCTTGGAGGGAGATTTGTACTTC. Translation: CASSLEGDLYF.

The sample holds one count of this clone. CDR3 bases: TGTGCCAGCAGAACTATAGTCTTGGGTAGTATAGATACGCAGTATTTT. It is translated as CASRTIVLGSIDTQYF. The chain couples TRBV25-1 to TRBJ2-3; D is uncertain. The germline V and J ends were trimmed by 6 bases and 5 bases, with 21 bases remaining between them. The germline CDR1 and CDR2 sequences are MGHDK and SYGVNS. The CDR3 loop spans 16 amino acids.